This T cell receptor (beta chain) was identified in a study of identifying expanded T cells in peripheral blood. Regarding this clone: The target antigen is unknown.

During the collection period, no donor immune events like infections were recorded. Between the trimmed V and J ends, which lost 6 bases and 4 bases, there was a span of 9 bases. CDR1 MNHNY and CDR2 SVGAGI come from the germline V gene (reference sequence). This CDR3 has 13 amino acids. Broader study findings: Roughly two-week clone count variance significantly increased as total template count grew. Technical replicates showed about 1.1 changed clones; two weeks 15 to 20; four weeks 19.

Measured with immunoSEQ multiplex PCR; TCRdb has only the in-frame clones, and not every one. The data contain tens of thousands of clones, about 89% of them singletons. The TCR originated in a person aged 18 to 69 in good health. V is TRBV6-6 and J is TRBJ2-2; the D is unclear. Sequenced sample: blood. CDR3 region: CASSPTFTGELFF. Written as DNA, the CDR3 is TGTGCCAGCAGCCCGACCTTCACCGGGGAGCTGTTTTTT.